A single sample is the source of the 21 T cell receptor beta chains below, sequenced in a study of regulatory T cells in long-lasting Graves disease (dated by TCRdb to about 2021). Receptors were amplified or captured by multiplex PCR. This sample was sequenced with an Illumina HiSeq 4000. CDR3 regions were amplified by Arm-PCR with iRepertoire HTBI primers to construct TCR beta libraries. The raw public reads went through TCRdb reprocessing: fastp at Q25, MiXCR clone calling, in-frame beta chains kept. CDR3 protein duplicates are merged, each entry listing the most common genes and DNA. In this sample the table shows around 460,000 distinct CDR3 sequences, around a fifth of which occur a single time. Clones ranked in the top ten supply about an eighth of the sample. What the time point label conveys for this sample: persistent/refractory GD, antithyroid drugs over 5 years with positive TRAb. For both TCR sequencing and RNA sequencing, RNA was extracted from PBMCs using TRIzol.

The sequenced sample was peripheral blood mononuclear cells (PBMCs), obtained when the disease was refractory, from a patient treated with antithyroid drugs. Source of these receptors: a female donor with Graves disease.

This clonotype was counted at least ten times. V gene TRBV6-1 combines with J gene TRBJ2-5; TRBD2 might be the D (6 bases). Germline CDR1 is MNHNS and CDR2 is SASEGT. V lost 3 bases and J lost 1, with 12 bases in between. This CDR3 contains 15 residues. The CDR3 loop is CASSDAGTPQETQYF. CDR3 nucleotide sequence: TGTGCCAGCAGTGACGCGGGGACCCCCCAAGAGACCCAGTACTTC.

This clonotype was picked up a small number of times. This rearrangement joins TRBV5-1 to TRBJ1-2; D is unclear. Per the germline V gene, CDR1 is SGHRS and CDR2 is YFSETQ. The CDR3 spans 16 residues. Trimming stripped 0 bases from V and 4 bases from J, with 16 bases between. The CDR3 loop reads CASSLGLMGVGYGYTF. DNA of the CDR3: TGCGCCAGCAGCTTGGGTCTAATGGGAGTCGGCTATGGCTACACCTTC.

At least ten counts were recorded for this clonotype. V is TRBV2 and J is TRBJ1-4; D ambiguous. Trimming left V 9 bases short and J 8 bases short, with 22 bases between. The CDR3 length is 15 residues. CDR1 is SNHLY, CDR2 FYNNEI, per germline. For the CDR3, the DNA is TGTGCCAGACCACGGACCCAGGCAATCACGGAAAAACTGTTTTTT. Its protein is CARPRTQAITEKLFF.

This clonotype appeared many times. The chain uses TRBV15 and TRBJ1-1; no reliable D call. The CDR3 totals 11 residues. Germline loops: CDR1 LNHNV, CDR2 YYDKDF (reference sequence). Trimming removed 3 bases at V and 8 bases at J, with 7 bases between. The CDR3 bases are TGTGCCACCAGCAGTGATGAGGAAGCTTTCTTT. As protein: CATSSDEEAFF. Drawing the rest from reference TRBV15 and TRBJ1-1, the complete variable domain is DAMVIQNPRYQVTQFGKPVTLSCSQTLNHNVMYWYQQKSSQAPKLLFHYYDKDFNNEADTPDNFQSRRPNTSFCFLDIRSPGLGDTAMYLCATSSDEEAFFGQGTRLTVV.

This sequence joins TRBV4-1 and TRBJ1-6, with D tentatively TRBD1 (6 bases). Trimming pared 4 bases from V and 3 bases from J, leaving 16 bases between. Germline values: CDR1 MGHRA, CDR2 YSYEKL. This CDR3 spans 17 amino acids. The CDR3 reads CASSLYGQTSYNSPLHF. The CDR3 region has the DNA TGCGCCAGCAGCCTTTACGGACAGACAAGCTATAATTCACCCCTCCACTTT.

This clonotype was seen at least ten times. V usage is TRBV6-1 and J usage is TRBJ2-7; 9 bases align to TRBD1. The germline gives CDR1 MNHNS, CDR2 SASEGT. CDR3 length equals 16 residues. V lost 5 bases, J lost 2 bases, and 10 bases stayed unmatched. The CDR3 DNA reads as TGTGCCAGCAGTCCCGGGACCGGGACAGGGACCTACGAGCAGTACTTC. Amino acid sequence: CASSPGTGTGTYEQYF.

The rearrangement joins TRBV30 to TRBJ1-1; D is unresolved. The CDR3 has 11 residues. Germline V gene sequence: CDR1 GTSNPN, CDR2 SVGIG (reference sequence). V lost 3 bases, J lost 5 bases, and 7 bases lay in between. CDR3 nucleotide sequence: TGTGCCTGGAGCCCTCAGACTGAAGCTTTCTTT. It specifies CAWSPQTEAFF.

This clonotype came up a few times. V gene TRBV9 combines with J gene TRBJ2-7; TRBD2 is a possible D gene (5 bases). CDR3 length equals 15 residues. Looked up from germline, CDR1 is SGDLS and CDR2 is YYNGEE. The V and J ends lost 4 bases and 3 bases respectively, with 17 bases between them. DNA for the CDR3: TGTGCCAGCAGCCGCGGGTCCTTTACCCTCTACGAGCAGTACTTC. Its protein is CASSRGSFTLYEQYF.

Ten or more counts support this clonotype. This rearrangement joins TRBV6-1 to TRBJ1-5; 7 bases fit TRBD1. CDR1 MNHNS and CDR2 SASEGT come from the germline V gene. The CDR3 has 15 amino acids. Trimming at V came to 5 bases and at J to 4 bases, leaving 8 bases not matched to a gene. CDR3 DNA: TGTGCCAGCAGTCTCTTGGGGACAGCAAATCAGCCCCAGCATTTT. It translates to CASSLLGTANQPQHF.

As concerns this clonotype: A much larger clone lies a single base off, so this may be a read error. The chain employs TRBV6-5 and TRBJ1-1; D ambiguous. Looked up from germline, CDR1 is MNHEY and CDR2 is SVGAGI. This CDR3 spans 17 amino acids. CDR3: CAGSYSRPHPGNTEAFF. The CDR3 nucleotides are TGTGCCGGCAGTTACTCGAGGCCCCACCCCGGGAACACTGAAGCTTTCTTT.

The chain couples TRBV5-1 to TRBJ1-5; the match to TRBD1 covers 7 bases. The CDR3 spans 16 residues. CDR1 and CDR2 from the germline V gene are SGHRS and YFSETQ. V was pared by 5 bases and J by 4 bases, with 12 bases of the junction left unmatched. The CDR3 reads CASSRDPGTENQPQHF. CDR3 nucleotide sequence: TGCGCCAGCAGTCGAGACCCCGGGACAGAAAATCAGCCCCAGCATTTT.

The gene calls are TRBV30 and TRBJ2-7; 9 bases align to TRBD1. In germline, CDR1 is GTSNPN, CDR2 SVGIG (reference sequence). The CDR3 is made up of 14 amino acids. V lost 2 bases and J lost 6; bases outside the gene matches: 8. This CDR3 is CAWSSDRGNAEQYF. The DNA of the CDR3 is TGTGCCTGGAGTTCGGACAGGGGAAATGCCGAGCAGTACTTC.

In this sample, this clonotype turned up many times. The V gene is TRBV6-2 or TRBV6-3, the J gene TRBJ2-6, with D maybe TRBD1 (5 bases). The CDR3 has 14 amino acids. CDR1 and CDR2 (germline): MNHEY, SVGEGT. V was trimmed by 2 bases and J by 4 bases, leaving 6 bases between them. The CDR3 nucleotides read TGTGCCAGCAGTTACGGGGCCGGGGCCAACGTCCTGACTTTC. Protein product: CASSYGAGANVLTF.

The V and J genes are TRBV5-1 and TRBJ1-5; no clear D. Germline V gives CDR1 SGHRS, CDR2 YFSETQ. CDR3 length: 16 amino acids. V gave up 2 bases and J gave up 6 bases, with 18 bases separating them. The CDR3 here is CASSLGPAELSQPQHF. CDR3 in DNA: TGCGCCAGCAGCTTAGGCCCCGCCGAGTTGAGTCAGCCCCAGCATTTT.

This clonotype was seen only a few times. V and J are TRBV7-3 and TRBJ2-5, with D possibly called TRBD1 or TRBD2 (5 bases each). V lost 2 bases to trimming and J lost 4 bases, with 14 bases between them. Germline V gene sequence: CDR1 SGHTA, CDR2 FQGTGA. This CDR3 comprises 15 residues. This chain's CDR3 is CASSLGGTGGETQYF. The DNA of the CDR3 is TGTGCCAGCAGCTTAGGAGGTACAGGAGGAGAGACCCAGTACTTC.

With regard to this clonotype: This may come from a read error, since a much larger clone is one base off. The genes are TRBV7-2 and TRBJ1-2, with 7 positions matching TRBD1. The germline gives CDR1 SGHTA, CDR2 FQGNSA. The CDR3 totals 14 residues. V was pared by 0 bases and J by 9 bases, with 7 bases of the junction left unmatched. CDR3 nucleotide sequence: TGTGCCAGCAGCTTAGCACAGGGGTTGTATTGCTACACCTTC. This encodes CASSLAQGLYCYTF.

This clonotype was recorded at least ten times. The V gene is TRBV2, the J gene TRBJ1-1, with no clear D. This CDR3 is 11 amino acids long. V lost 7 bases and J 0 bases, leaving 3 bases between the germline ends. CDR1 and CDR2 (germline): SNHLY, FYNNEI. The CDR3 bases are TGTGCCAGCACGGTGAACACTGAAGCTTTCTTT. Translation: CASTVNTEAFF.

The chain is built from TRBV20-1 and TRBJ1-1, with D perhaps TRBD1 (5 bases). Trimming took 3 bases from V and 0 from J, leaving 8 bases between them. In germline, CDR1 is DFQATT, CDR2 SNEGSKA (reference sequence). This CDR3 spans 13 amino acids. Here the CDR3 DNA reads TGCAGTGCTAGGAGGGGAGTGAACACTGAAGCTTTCTTT. Its translation is CSARRGVNTEAFF.

Turning to this clonotype: Compared with germline, one end of the junction differs, possibly owing to a read error. V is TRBV27 and J is TRBJ2-7; 7 positions agree with TRBD1. The CDR3 is 16 residues long. CDR1 is MNHEY, CDR2 SMNVEV, per germline (reference sequence). CDR3 loop: CTSSLPDRAGLHEQYF. As DNA, the CDR3 is TGTACCAGCAGTTTACCCGACAGGGCCGGGTTACACGAGCAGTACTTC.

This clonotype showed up just once. V gene TRBV20-1 combines with J gene TRBJ2-2; D perhaps matches TRBD1 (6 bases). The CDR3 length is 16 residues. Per the germline V gene, CDR1 is DFQATT and CDR2 is SNEGSKA (reference sequence). V lost 2 bases and J 2 bases, leaving 15 bases between the germline ends. CDR3 in amino acids: CSARSQGGPNTGELFF. In nucleotides, the CDR3 is TGCAGTGCTAGATCCCAAGGGGGACCAAACACCGGGGAGCTGTTTTTT.

To note about this clonotype: One end of the junction is discordant with germline, which a read error may explain. The CDR3 loop reads CSARDDARGGYTF. CDR3 nucleotides: TGCAGTGCTCGAGACGACGCACGGGGTGGCTACACCTTC. The chain employs TRBV20-1 and TRBJ1-2; D not resolved. The CDR3 spans 13 residues. Germline values: CDR1 DFQATT, CDR2 SNEGSKA (reference sequence).